This TCR beta chain emerged from a study of EBV T-cell therapy then PD-1 blockade in nasopharyngeal carcinoma. TCRdb keeps only in-frame clones here, not all; method: immunoSEQ multiplex PCR. The sample has about 14,000 clones, around 84% seen once. On this clone: The antigen remains undetermined.

Indicated treatment: AdE1-LMPpoly-expanded autologous EBV-specific T-cell therapy followed by anti-PD-1 nivolumab. The CDR3 contains 17 residues. The J segment lost 5 bases and the V segment lost 4 bases, leaving 9 bases of the junction unmatched. The germline CDR1 and CDR2 sequences are SGHDT and YYEEEE. This clonotype was sampled from a man in his forties or fifties with nasopharyngeal carcinoma. The gene calls are TRBV5-6 and TRBJ2-3, with 14 nucleotides matching TRBD2. This specimen was CD8+ T cells from blood, taken around day 100 from a patient whose treatment included autologous EBV-specific T cells and nivolumab. The CDR3, as DNA: TGTGCCAGCAGCCTCTCGACTAGCGGGGGGGCGGTAGATACGCAGTATTTT. Amino acid sequence: CASSLSTSGGAVDTQYF.